This TCR beta chain was profiled in a study of T cells in Graves' hyperthyroidism and ophthalmopathy. General study points: It was a median about seven months before onset that the model predicted ophthalmopathy.

Pregnant or lactating patients were excluded, as were those with uncontrolled infection or other autoimmune disease. Each diagnosis drew on symptoms, thyroxine, TRAb, thyroid ultrasound and orbital computed tomography findings. Trimming at V came to 6 bases and at J to 0 bases, leaving 4 bases not matched to a gene. Looked up from germline, CDR1 is ENHRY and CDR2 is SYGVKD. The CDR3 spans 14 residues. RNA transcripts yielded amplified TCR beta CDR3 regions. RT-PCR in the first round (using the HTBI primer set) targeted the TCR CDR3. Via MiXCR, TCRdb re-called the multiplex PCR reads, giving one row per CDR3 protein. The sample lists 500,000 to 550,000 distinct CDR3 sequences, about 20% occurring once. Notes on this clonotype: Its target is not known.

Sequenced input: blood. This chain links TRBV10-3 with TRBJ1-1; 7 bases match TRBD1. This TCR derives from a man aged 35-49 years with Graves' ophthalmopathy. The CDR3 loop is CAISRGDMNTEAFF. CDR3 bases: TGTGCCATCAGCAGGGGGGACATGAACACTGAAGCTTTCTTT.